This T cell receptor (beta chain) emerged from a study of breast tumors, draining lymph nodes, adjacent tissues. Axillary draining lymph nodes of breast cancer patients supplied the node samples. Points from the study as a whole: The data were judged consistent with most tumor T cells coming from lymph node and expanding in tumor. Compared with lymph nodes, tumors were less diverse; compared with nontumor tissue, more. Tumor T cell lymph node origin was a supported hypothesis, not proven.

V lost 0 bases to trimming and J lost 0 bases, with 10 bases between them. The CDR3 loop spans 16 amino acids. The V gene's germline CDR1 is SGDLS and CDR2 YYNGEE. TCRdb independently ran MiXCR on the multiplex PCR reads; one entry per CDR3 protein. The sample carries 150,000 to 250,000 distinct CDR3 sequences, around a third recorded once. This clonotype was seen many times. Its antigen is undetermined. Specimen: axillary lymph node tissue. The chain carries TRBV9 and TRBJ1-3; D unclear. The TCR comes from a female donor with breast cancer. Some clones in this sample may be carry-over from other donors' samples. The CDR3 protein is CASSVGPILSGNTIYF. CDR3 DNA sequence: TGTGCCAGCAGCGTAGGGCCGATCCTCTCTGGAAACACCATATATTTT.